This TCR beta chain derives from a study of blood T cells in healthy people across ages. Study observations and caveats: Diversity estimated from one million T cells was considered an underestimate.

This clonotype was observed many times. Its antigen is unknown. Deletions cut 2 bases from V and 2 bases from J, with 12 bases between. Per the germline V gene, CDR1 is MNHNY and CDR2 is SVGAGI (reference sequence). This CDR3 contains 15 residues. Next came a second PCR, run for roughly 6 to 11 cycles, which used a sample-barcoded 5' primer along with a J-beta primer mix. MiXCR was run by TCRdb on the 5' RACE reads, yielding one entry per CDR3 protein. In the table there are about 1.6 million distinct CDR3 sequences, about 32% of which are singletons. This TCR was sampled from a woman in her 30s in good health. V and J are TRBV6-6 and TRBJ2-5; the D gene is possibly TRBD2 (5 bases). The specimen sequenced was blood. This chain's CDR3 is CASSYGREAQETQYF. Here the CDR3 DNA reads TGTGCCAGCAGTTACGGCCGGGAAGCTCAAGAGACCCAGTACTTC.